The entry that follows covers one TCR beta chain sequence. From germline, CDR1 is MDHEN and CDR2 SYDVKM. The germline V and J ends were trimmed by 3 bases and 0 bases, with 14 bases remaining between them. The CDR3 has 16 residues. Using immunoSEQ multiplex PCR, the repertoire was profiled, and TCRdb retains in-frame clones only, with some absent. Of approximately 120,000 clones listed, 93% are singletons. This specimen belongs to a study of T cell responses to AZD1222 COVID-19 vaccine. The chain uses TRBV28 and TRBJ1-2; unclear D gene. This receptor was obtained from an adult in good health. The starting material was peripheral blood, obtained on day 0 of AZD1222 vaccination. This CDR3 is CASSFGPDSSNYGYTF. CDR3 in DNA: TGTGCCAGCAGTTTCGGACCAGATTCTTCTAACTATGGCTACACCTTC.